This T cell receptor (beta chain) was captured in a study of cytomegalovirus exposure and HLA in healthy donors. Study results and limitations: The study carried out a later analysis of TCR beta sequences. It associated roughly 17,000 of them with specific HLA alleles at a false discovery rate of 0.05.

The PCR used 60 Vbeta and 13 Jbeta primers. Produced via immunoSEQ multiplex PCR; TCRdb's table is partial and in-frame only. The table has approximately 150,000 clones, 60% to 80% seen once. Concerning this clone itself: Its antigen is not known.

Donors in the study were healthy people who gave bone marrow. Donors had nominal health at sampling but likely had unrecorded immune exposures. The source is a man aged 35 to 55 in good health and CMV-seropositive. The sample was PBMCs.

The CDR3 is CSVQGGGRPTDTQYF. The CDR3 nucleotides read TGCAGCGTTCAGGGTGGTGGGCGACCCACAGATACGCAGTATTTT. The chain employs TRBV29-1 and TRBJ2-3; a weak D match, TRBD1 (5 bases). The germline V gene encodes CDR1 SQVTM and CDR2 ANQGSEA. Trimming removed 5 bases at V and 2 bases at J, with 17 bases between. This CDR3 is built from 15 residues.